This passage covers 26 T cell receptor beta chains from one sample sequenced in a study of blood T cells in healthy people across ages. It was with a sample-barcoded 5' primer and a J-beta primer mix that a second PCR of about 6 to 11 cycles was run. One entry per CDR3 protein results from TCRdb running MiXCR on the 5' RACE reads. The sample contains about 1,800,000 distinct CDR3 sequences, roughly 30% of which appear only once. The material sequenced was blood. The receptors were gathered from a woman aged 30 to 39 in good health.

This clonotype was seen only a few times. The chain has TRBV6-5 and TRBJ2-7; the D is unclear. The V end was cut by 2 bases, the J end by 1 base, with 12 bases between. This CDR3 spans 15 amino acids. Germline CDR1 MNHEY, CDR2 SVGAGI. The CDR3 DNA follows: TGTGCCAGCAGTTACGATGTCCAGCGTTCCTACGAGCAGTACTTC. Translating gives CASSYDVQRSYEQYF.

This clonotype was detected a few times. The chain carries TRBV10-3 and TRBJ1-6, with D tentatively TRBD1 (6 bases). This CDR3 region has 13 residues. Trimming shortened V by 3 bases and J by 9 bases, and 9 bases separated the two germline ends. In germline, CDR1 is ENHRY, CDR2 SYGVKD. The CDR3 region is CAISDSGVSPLHF. As DNA, the CDR3 is TGTGCCATCAGTGACTCAGGGGTTTCACCCCTCCACTTT.

With respect to this clonotype: A single base separates this from a much larger clone, so it may be a read error. V usage is TRBV10-3 and J usage is TRBJ2-5, with 12 nucleotides matching TRBD2. The J segment lost 5 bases and the V segment lost 6 bases, leaving 10 bases of the junction unmatched. The CDR3 loop spans 16 amino acids. CDR1 ENHRY and CDR2 SYGVKD come from the germline V gene. The CDR3 sequence is CAISSSGGEIRETQYF. DNA of the CDR3: TGTGCCATCAGCTCTAGCGGGGGGGAAATAAGGGAGACCCAGTACTTC.

This clonotype was seen many times. The chain carries TRBV5-1 and TRBJ2-7; D may be TRBD1 or TRBD2 (5 bases each). The CDR3 length is 14 residues. Trimming cost V 4 bases and J 6 bases, with 17 bases left between them. Germline-derived CDR1 and CDR2 are SGHRS and YFSETQ. The CDR3 sequence: CASSLPGTPSEQYF. CDR3 bases: TGCGCCAGCAGCCTACCCGGGACGCCGAGCGAGCAGTACTTC.

The rearrangement links TRBV11-2 to TRBJ2-1, with D perhaps TRBD1 or TRBD2 (5 bases each). The CDR3 is 16 residues long. V was trimmed by 3 bases and J by 3 bases, leaving 15 bases between them. Germline V gene data show CDR1 as SGHAT and CDR2 as FQNNGV. CDR3 sequence (DNA): TGTGCCAGCAGCTTCCTCCGGGGCAGGTTCTACAATGAGCAGTTCTTC. Residues: CASSFLRGRFYNEQFF.

The chain combines TRBV5-1 with TRBJ2-1; 10 bases are a match to TRBD2. The germline gives CDR1 SGHRS, CDR2 YFSETQ. The CDR3 contains 15 residues. Trimming removed 2 bases from V and 6 bases from J; junction bases left unmatched: 5. CDR3 region: CASSFRPSGSNEQFF. The CDR3 coding sequence is TGCGCCAGCAGCTTCCGACCTAGCGGGAGCAATGAGCAGTTCTTC.

This clonotype has more than one count but fewer than ten. The chain carries TRBV28 and TRBJ2-1; no reliable D call. The CDR3 length is 13 residues. Trimming pared 4 bases from V and 6 bases from J, leaving 10 bases between. Looked up from germline, CDR1 is MDHEN and CDR2 is SYDVKM. This CDR3 reads CASSSLTGNEQFF. The CDR3 DNA follows: TGTGCCAGCAGTTCTCTTACCGGCAATGAGCAGTTCTTC.

The chain has TRBV9 and TRBJ2-5, with 7 nucleotides matching TRBD2. This CDR3 has 14 amino acids. After removal of 1 base from V and 5 bases from J, the junction contained 5 bases not matched to a gene. Germline V gene sequence: CDR1 SGDLS, CDR2 YYNGEE. CDR3: CASSVLQRGETQYF. CDR3 bases: TGTGCCAGCAGCGTATTACAGCGGGGCGAGACCCAGTACTTC. Full variable domain (missing parts from reference TRBV9 and TRBJ2-5): DSGVTQTPKHLITATGQRVTLRCSPRSGDLSVYWYQQSLDQGLQFLIQYYNGEERAKGNILERFSAQQFPDLHSELNLSSLELGDSALYFCASSVLQRGETQYFGPGTRLLVL.

This clonotype was counted a few times. The V gene is TRBV7-9, the J gene TRBJ2-1; D is perhaps TRBD1 (6 bases). Trimming removed 2 bases from V and 5 bases from J, with 13 bases in between. CDR1 is SEHNR and CDR2 is FQNEAQ in the germline V gene (reference sequence). The CDR3 spans 15 residues. For the CDR3, the DNA is TGTGCCAGCAGCTTACCATACAGGGACCACAATGAGCAGTTCTTC. This codes for CASSLPYRDHNEQFF.

This clonotype has ten or more counts. This rearrangement joins TRBV9 to TRBJ2-7; a possible D gene is TRBD2 (6 bases). This CDR3 has 14 amino acids. V was shortened by 0 bases and J by 3 bases, with 10 bases between the two germline ends. Per the germline V gene, CDR1 is SGDLS and CDR2 is YYNGEE. The chain's CDR3 is CASSVGGTDYEQYF. The DNA of the CDR3 is TGTGCCAGCAGCGTAGGCGGGACCGACTACGAGCAGTACTTC.

DNA for the CDR3: TGTGCCAGCACCGGGGAAGCTGGGGATGAGCAGTTCTTC. Translating gives CASTGEAGDEQFF. The chain uses TRBV6-6 and TRBJ2-1, with D possibly being TRBD2 (5 bases). The CDR3 consists of 13 residues. CDR1 and CDR2 from the germline V gene are MNHNY and SVGAGI (reference sequence). Deletions cut 7 bases from V and 8 bases from J, with 15 bases between.

This chain uses TRBV27 with TRBJ1-4; 7 nucleotides align to TRBD1. J gave up 8 bases and V 0 bases, and 9 bases lay outside the gene matches. There are 16 residues in the CDR3. CDR1 is MNHEY and CDR2 is SMNVEV in the germline V gene (reference sequence). The CDR3 DNA is TGTGCCAGCAGTTTATCTCCACGACAGGGAGGGGAAAAACTGTTTTTT. Translating gives CASSLSPRQGGEKLFF.

The chain joins TRBV20-1 to TRBJ1-2, with D perhaps TRBD1 (6 bases). Trimming left V 0 bases short and J 3 bases short, with 20 bases between. This CDR3 is built from 17 residues. The germline V gene encodes CDR1 DFQATT and CDR2 SNEGSKA (reference sequence). Written as DNA, the CDR3 is TGCAGTGCTAGAGATCAGGGGCTACGTGGAGGAGACTATGGCTACACCTTC. Protein sequence: CSARDQGLRGGDYGYTF.

The chain recombines TRBV18 with TRBJ1-4; perhaps TRBD1 as D (5 bases). Germline CDR1 reads KGHSH; CDR2 reads LQKENI. Trimming removed 2 bases at V and 4 bases at J, with 8 bases between. This CDR3 has 14 amino acids. The CDR3 DNA is TGTGCCAGCTCACCAGGGACCAGTAATGAAAAACTGTTTTTT. This gives the protein CASSPGTSNEKLFF.

This clonotype was recorded a few times. J is TRBJ2-5 and V is TRBV9; D not certain. Germline-derived CDR1 and CDR2 are SGDLS and YYNGEE. CDR3 length: 14 amino acids. V lost 3 bases and J 5 bases, leaving 14 bases between the germline ends. CDR3 in amino acids: CASSGRLGLETQYF. The CDR3 DNA reads TGTGCCAGCAGCGGGCGGCTCGGGTTGGAGACCCAGTACTTC.

The chain joins TRBV5-1 to TRBJ1-5, with 7 bases that match TRBD1. Germline values: CDR1 SGHRS, CDR2 YFSETQ. V dropped 4 bases and J dropped 1; count of bases not matched to a gene: 5. CDR3 size: 15 residues. The CDR3 DNA sequence: TGCGCCAGCAGCGAGACAGGGCGAAGCAATCAGCCCCAGCATTTT. Its protein is CASSETGRSNQPQHF.

The chain couples TRBV7-9 to TRBJ1-1; D may be TRBD1 (6 bases). This CDR3 is built from 12 residues. Trimming removed 5 bases from V and 11 bases from J, with 15 bases in between. Germline CDR1 and CDR2: SEHNR and FQNEAQ (reference sequence). The CDR3 here is CASSPRGRVAFF. The CDR3 nucleotides read TGTGCCAGCAGCCCGAGGGGGAGGGTTGCTTTCTTT.

V usage is TRBV7-2 and J usage is TRBJ2-3; D is possibly TRBD1 (7 bases). The V gene lost 5 bases and the J gene lost 2 bases, with 17 bases spanning the gap. The germline CDR1 and CDR2 sequences are SGHTA and FQGNSA. This CDR3 has 16 residues. CDR3 nucleotides: TGTGCCAGCAGCATGAGACTAGGGGGCCCCACAGATACGCAGTATTTT. Encoded protein: CASSMRLGGPTDTQYF. The variable domain in full, completed from reference TRBV7-2 and TRBJ2-3, reads GAGVSQSPSNKVTEKGKDVELRCDPISGHTALYWYRQSLGQGLEFLIYFQGNSAPDKSGLPSDRFSAERTGGSVSTLTIQRTQQEDSAVYLCASSMRLGGPTDTQYFGPGTRLTVL.

This clonotype was seen a handful of times. The chain joins TRBV7-2 to TRBJ2-5, with TRBD2 matching 13 bases. The CDR3 contains 16 residues. V lost 6 bases to trimming and J lost 7 bases; unmatched junction nucleotides: 11. CDR1 is SGHTA, CDR2 FQGNSA, per germline. In DNA, the CDR3 is TGTGCCAGCAGTCTCGGACTAGCGGGGGCCGGGGGGACCCAGTACTTC. Translation gives CASSLGLAGAGGTQYF.

The chain recombines TRBV10-2 with TRBJ1-1; D call uncertain. From germline, CDR1 is WSHSY and CDR2 SAAADI. The CDR3 has 15 amino acids. V lost 2 bases and J lost 1, with 11 bases in between. CDR3 loop: CASSERAGRNTEAFF. The CDR3 nucleotides read TGCGCCAGCAGTGAGAGGGCGGGAAGGAACACTGAAGCTTTCTTT.

The chain employs TRBV6-6 and TRBJ1-4; D is unclear. The CDR3 consists of 13 residues. The V and J ends lost 4 bases and 8 bases respectively, with 11 bases between them. Germline V gene lookup returns CDR1 MNHNY and CDR2 SVGAGI (reference sequence). The DNA for the CDR3 is TGTGCCAGCAGTTCCCCCCCTGGAGAAAAACTGTTTTTT. Its translation: CASSSPPGEKLFF.

This clonotype has more than one count but fewer than ten. The chain employs TRBV7-8 and TRBJ2-1, with 8 bases lining up with TRBD2. V trimming: 2 bases; J trimming: 9 bases; junction bases outside the gene matches: 12. Germline V CDR1 and CDR2: SGHVS, FQNEAQ. The CDR3 spans 16 residues. CDR3 sequence reads: CASSLTGSGRSFEQFF. In DNA form, the CDR3 reads TGTGCCAGCAGCTTAACTGGGAGCGGGAGATCCTTTGAGCAGTTCTTC. Drawing the rest from reference TRBV7-8 and TRBJ2-1, the complete variable domain is GAGVSQSPRYKVAKRGQDVALRCDPISGHVSLFWYQQALGQGPEFLTYFQNEAQLDKSGLPSDRFFAERPEGSVSTLKIQRTQQEDSAVYLCASSLTGSGRSFEQFFGPGTRLTVL.

This clonotype showed up just a few times. The genes are TRBV7-9 and TRBJ1-3; tentatively, D is TRBD1 (5 bases). The germline CDR1 and CDR2 sequences are SEHNR and FQNEAQ (reference sequence). This CDR3 has 18 amino acids. Trimming stripped 2 bases from V and 2 bases from J, with 19 bases between. The chain's CDR3 is CASSLYPPEDIPGNTIYF. CDR3 DNA: TGTGCCAGCAGCTTATACCCCCCGGAGGACATCCCTGGAAACACCATATATTTT.

This clonotype was counted a few times. V gene TRBV3-1 combines with J gene TRBJ2-3, with D perhaps matching TRBD1 (5 bases). The V and J ends lost 4 bases and 0 bases respectively, with 14 bases between them. Germline CDR1 LGHDT, CDR2 YNNKEL (reference sequence). The CDR3 sequence is 16 residues long. CDR3 in DNA: TGTGCCAGCAGCCCCTCTGGGGCAGTTAGCACAGATACGCAGTATTTT. Translated: CASSPSGAVSTDTQYF.

This clonotype turned up a few times. A much bigger clone sits one base away, suggesting this may be a read error. J is TRBJ2-7 and V is TRBV6-5; D is unclear. CDR1 MNHEY and CDR2 SVGAGI come from the germline V gene. V was clipped by 6 bases and J by 5 bases, with 2 bases between them. The CDR3 runs to 9 residues. For the CDR3, the DNA is TGTGCCAGCAGCCACGAGCAGTACTTC. This translates into CASSHEQYF.

This clonotype was seen ten or more times. This sequence joins TRBV20-1 and TRBJ2-7; D is uncertain. The CDR3 is 16 amino acids. CDR1 DFQATT and CDR2 SNEGSKA come from the germline V gene (reference sequence). The V and J ends lost 4 bases and 6 bases respectively, with 25 bases between them. For the CDR3, the DNA is TGCAGTGCTATAGGTGTGGCCCCCCAATCGGCCTCCGAGCAGTACTTC. Translated: CSAIGVAPQSASEQYF.